One sample yielded the 18 T cell receptor beta chains listed below, sequenced in a study of blood T cell repertoires in COVID-19. The protocol was immunoSEQ multiplex PCR, while the TCRdb copy is restricted to in-frame clones and leaves out a portion. The sample holds a few hundred thousand clones, roughly nine tenths seen once. What was sequenced was peripheral blood. The receptors were gathered from a woman under 40 with COVID-19, enrolled during active disease.

The chain joins TRBV2 to TRBJ2-3, with a possible D match to TRBD2 (6 bases). Germline V gene data show CDR1 as SNHLY and CDR2 as FYNNEI. V lost 9 bases and J lost 2, with 9 bases in between. This CDR3 is built from 12 residues. The CDR3 DNA sequence: TGTGCCAGTGGGGACTTCACAGATACGCAGTATTTT. Translating it yields CASGDFTDTQYF.

The CDR3 bases are TGTGCCAGCAGCCAACTAGCGGGGTACACAGATACGCAGTATTTT. This encodes CASSQLAGYTDTQYF. The V and J genes are TRBV7-2 and TRBJ2-3, with 10 bases fitting TRBD2. V was pared by 5 bases and J by 2 bases, with 4 bases of the junction left unmatched. From germline, CDR1 is SGHTA and CDR2 FQGNSA. This CDR3 has 15 residues.

As for this clone: Additional DNA sequences in this sample encode the identical CDR3. The gene calls are TRBV11-2 and TRBJ2-2; tentative D call: TRBD2 (5 bases). Trimming stripped 5 bases from V and 6 bases from J, with 10 bases between. The CDR3 is made up of 13 amino acids. CDR1 SGHAT and CDR2 FQNNGV come from the germline V gene. Here the CDR3 reads CASSLTRAGELFF. The CDR3 nucleotides are TGTGCCAGCAGCCTCACTAGGGCCGGGGAGCTGTTTTTT.

The chain has TRBV5-1 and TRBJ2-5; 8 nucleotides match TRBD1. J lost 2 bases, V lost 2 bases, and 5 bases had no gene match. The germline V gene has CDR1 SGHRS and CDR2 YFSETQ. The CDR3 extends over 15 amino acids. The CDR3 protein is CASSFQGAPQETQYF. Written as DNA, the CDR3 is TGCGCCAGCAGCTTTCAGGGGGCACCACAAGAGACCCAGTACTTC.

This sequence joins TRBV5-8 and TRBJ2-7; TRBD1 is a possible D gene (5 bases). V lost 5 bases to trimming and J lost 4 bases, with 13 bases between them. CDR1 and CDR2 from the germline V gene are SGHTS and YDEGEE. This CDR3 has 13 amino acids. CDR3 amino acids: CASRGGRVYEQYF. The DNA of the CDR3 is TGTGCCAGCAGAGGTGGCAGGGTTTACGAGCAGTACTTC.

The chain couples TRBV28 to TRBJ1-3, with D possibly being TRBD1 (6 bases). Germline-derived CDR1 and CDR2 are MDHEN and SYDVKM. This CDR3 has 13 amino acids. V was trimmed by 8 bases and J by 3 bases, leaving 11 bases between them. This CDR3 is CASQTGVGNTIYF. The DNA for the CDR3 is TGTGCCAGCCAGACAGGAGTTGGAAACACCATATATTTT.

The chain carries TRBV5-1 and TRBJ2-5; 7 bases line up with TRBD1. Germline lookup yields CDR1 SGHRS and CDR2 YFSETQ. The CDR3 covers 17 residues. Trimming took 0 bases from V and 5 from J; bases not matched to a gene: 13. CDR3 region: CASSLAGQAPGRETQYF. Written as DNA, the CDR3 is TGCGCCAGCAGCTTGGCCGGACAGGCCCCTGGCAGGGAGACCCAGTACTTC.

This chain connects TRBV7-3 to TRBJ2-2; maybe TRBD1 (6 bases). The V end was cut by 1 base, the J end by 3 bases, with 9 bases between. This CDR3 comprises 15 residues. Germline V lookup: CDR1 SGHTA, CDR2 FQGTGA. The DNA for the CDR3 is TGTGCCAGCAGCTTAAATAAGGGGGACACCGGGGAGCTGTTTTTT. Amino acids: CASSLNKGDTGELFF.

This chain joins TRBV5-6 and TRBJ2-7; 8 positions agree with TRBD1. Germline values: CDR1 SGHDT, CDR2 YYEEEE. The CDR3 runs 14 residues. The V segment lost 2 bases and the J segment 3 bases; nucleotides outside the gene matches: 4. CDR3 amino acids: CASSFGQGGYEQYF. DNA for the CDR3: TGTGCCAGCAGCTTCGGACAGGGAGGCTACGAGCAGTACTTC.

This chain uses TRBV7-9 with TRBJ2-7; TRBD2 is a possible D gene (5 bases). Germline CDR1 is SEHNR and CDR2 is FQNEAQ (reference sequence). V was clipped by 10 bases and J by 2 bases, with 12 bases between them. This CDR3 has 12 residues. The CDR3 is CATGNAAYEQYF. CDR3 DNA sequence: TGTGCCACCGGGAATGCAGCCTACGAGCAGTACTTC.

The V and J genes are TRBV7-2 and TRBJ1-1; the D is unclear. The CDR3 totals 14 residues. CDR1 is SGHTA, CDR2 FQGNSA, per germline. Trimming stripped 5 bases from V and 1 base from J, with 11 bases between. The CDR3 reads CASSPRRGNTEAFF. The CDR3 nucleotides are TGTGCCAGCAGCCCCCGGCGAGGGAACACTGAAGCTTTCTTT.

The chain links TRBV12-3 or TRBV12-4 to TRBJ2-7; possible D gene TRBD2, 5 bases. V dropped 6 bases and J dropped 0 bases, with 9 bases sitting between them. The CDR3 runs to 13 residues. In nucleotides, the CDR3 is TGTGCCAGCAGCTTGACTACCTCCTACGAGCAGTACTTC. This encodes CASSLTTSYEQYF.

The V and J genes are TRBV14 and TRBJ1-2, with unresolved D. The CDR3 runs 17 residues. Trimming took off 0 bases at V and 6 bases at J, with 20 bases between the two ends. Per the germline V gene, CDR1 is SGHDN and CDR2 is FVKESK. The CDR3 protein is CASSQDQTFRTSHGYTF. CDR3 coding DNA: TGTGCCAGCAGCCAAGATCAAACTTTTAGAACTTCCCATGGCTACACCTTC. Drawing the rest from reference TRBV14 and TRBJ1-2, the complete variable domain is EAGVTQFPSHSVIEKGQTVTLRCDPISGHDNLYWYRRVMGKEIKFLLHFVKESKQDESGMPNNRFLAERTGGTYSTLKVQPAELEDSGVYFCASSQDQTFRTSHGYTFGSGTRLTVV.

This chain uses TRBV18 with TRBJ2-3, with 12 bases matching TRBD2. With 5 bases clipped from V and 1 base from J, the junction kept 10 bases outside the gene matches. Germline values: CDR1 KGHSH, CDR2 LQKENI. The CDR3 loop spans 18 amino acids. In nucleotides, the CDR3 is TGTGCCAGCTCAGTTCAGACTAGCGGGAGTTTTGGCACAGATACGCAGTATTTT. Its protein product is CASSVQTSGSFGTDTQYF.

The chain employs TRBV27 and TRBJ2-7; TRBD1 matches at 8 bases. J lost 5 bases, V lost 4 bases, and 7 bases had no gene match. CDR1 MNHEY and CDR2 SMNVEV come from the germline V gene (reference sequence). The length of the CDR3 is 14 residues. The CDR3 sequence is CASSYRTGSDEQYF. The CDR3 DNA follows: TGTGCCAGCAGTTACCGGACAGGGTCCGACGAGCAGTACTTC.

The chain carries TRBV28 and TRBJ2-3, with 7 nucleotides matching TRBD2. There are 14 residues in the CDR3. Trimming cost V 8 bases and J 2 bases; bases outside gene matches: 7. Germline loops: CDR1 MDHEN, CDR2 SYDVKM. The CDR3 sequence: CASGDYPNTDTQYF. As DNA, the CDR3 is TGTGCCAGCGGGGACTATCCAAACACAGATACGCAGTATTTT.

The genes are TRBV11-2 and TRBJ1-4, with 7 bases matching TRBD1. Losses at the gene ends were 4 bases for V and 0 bases for J; bases not matched to a gene: 8. This CDR3 is built from 17 residues. Germline V gene sequence: CDR1 SGHAT, CDR2 FQNNGV. The CDR3 nucleotides read TGTGCCAGCAGCTCGGGACAGCCCTTTGCAACTAATGAAAAACTGTTTTTT. It encodes CASSSGQPFATNEKLFF.

This chain joins TRBV25-1 and TRBJ2-1; possible D gene TRBD2, 6 bases. The V and J ends lost 3 bases and 4 bases respectively, with 16 bases between them. Germline lookup yields CDR1 MGHDK and CDR2 SYGVNS. The CDR3 is 16 residues long. The CDR3 sequence: CASSEIGGSGYNEQFF. The CDR3 DNA is TGTGCCAGCAGTGAGATTGGGGGGAGTGGGTACAATGAGCAGTTCTTC. Based on the CDR3 plus reference TRBV25-1 and TRBJ2-1, the full variable domain is EADIYQTPRYLVIGTGKKITLECSQTMGHDKMYWYQQDPGMELHLIHYSYGVNSTEKGDLSSESTVSRIRTEHFPLTLESARPSHTSQYLCASSEIGGSGYNEQFFGPGTRLTVL.